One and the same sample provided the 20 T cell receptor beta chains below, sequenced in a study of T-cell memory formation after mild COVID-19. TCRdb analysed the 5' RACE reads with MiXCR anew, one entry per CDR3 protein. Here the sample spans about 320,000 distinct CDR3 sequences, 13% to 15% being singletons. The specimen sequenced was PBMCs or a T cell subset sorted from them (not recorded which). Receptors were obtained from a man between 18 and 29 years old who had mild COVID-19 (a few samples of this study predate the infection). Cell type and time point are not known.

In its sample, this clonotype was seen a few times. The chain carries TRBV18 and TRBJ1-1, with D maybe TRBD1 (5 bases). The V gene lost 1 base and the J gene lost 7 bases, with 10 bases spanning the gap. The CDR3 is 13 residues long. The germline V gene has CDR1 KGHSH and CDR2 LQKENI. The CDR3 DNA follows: TGTGCCAGCTCACCACGAGACAGATATGAAGCTTTCTTT. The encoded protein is CASSPRDRYEAFF.

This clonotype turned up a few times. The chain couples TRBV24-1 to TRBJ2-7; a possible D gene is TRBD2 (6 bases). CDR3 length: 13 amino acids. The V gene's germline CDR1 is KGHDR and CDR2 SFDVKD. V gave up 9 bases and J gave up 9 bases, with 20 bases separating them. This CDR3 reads CATAQCRRAGQYV. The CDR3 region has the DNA TGTGCCACCGCTCAATGTCGGAGGGCAGGGCAGTACGTC.

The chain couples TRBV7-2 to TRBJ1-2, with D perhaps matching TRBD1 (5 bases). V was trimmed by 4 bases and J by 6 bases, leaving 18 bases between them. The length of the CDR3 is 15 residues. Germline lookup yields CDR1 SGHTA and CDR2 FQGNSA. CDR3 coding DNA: TGTGCCAGCAGCTCCTGGAAACAGGTTACCGATGGCTACACCTTC. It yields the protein CASSSWKQVTDGYTF.

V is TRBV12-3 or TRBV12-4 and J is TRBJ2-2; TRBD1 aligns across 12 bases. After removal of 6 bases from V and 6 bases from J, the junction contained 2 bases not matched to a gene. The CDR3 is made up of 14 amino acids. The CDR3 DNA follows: TGTGCCAGCAGGGGACAGGGGGCCCCCGGGGAGCTGTTTTTT. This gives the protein CASRGQGAPGELFF.

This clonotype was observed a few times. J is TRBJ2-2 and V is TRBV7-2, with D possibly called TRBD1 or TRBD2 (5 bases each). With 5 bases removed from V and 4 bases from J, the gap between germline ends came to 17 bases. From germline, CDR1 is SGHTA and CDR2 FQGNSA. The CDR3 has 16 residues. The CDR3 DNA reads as TGTGCCAGCAGCCCGAGACCGGGACGGGTCACCGGGGAGCTGTTTTTT. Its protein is CASSPRPGRVTGELFF.

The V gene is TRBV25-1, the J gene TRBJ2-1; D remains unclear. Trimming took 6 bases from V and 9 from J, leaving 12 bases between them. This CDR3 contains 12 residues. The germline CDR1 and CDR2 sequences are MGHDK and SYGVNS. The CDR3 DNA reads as TGTGCCAGCAGCCTTAGGGTGGGTGAGCAGTTCTTC. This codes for CASSLRVGEQFF.

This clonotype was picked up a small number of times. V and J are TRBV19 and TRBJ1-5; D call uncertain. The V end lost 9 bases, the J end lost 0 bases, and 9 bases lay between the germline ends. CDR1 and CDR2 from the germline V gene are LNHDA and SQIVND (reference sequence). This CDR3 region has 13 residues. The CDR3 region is CASRTDSNQPQHF. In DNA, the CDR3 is TGTGCCAGCAGGACGGATAGCAATCAGCCCCAGCATTTT.

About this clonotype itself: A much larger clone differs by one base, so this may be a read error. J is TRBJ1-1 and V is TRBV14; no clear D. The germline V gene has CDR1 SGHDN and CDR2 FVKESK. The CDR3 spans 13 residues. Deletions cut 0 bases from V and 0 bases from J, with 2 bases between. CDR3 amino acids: CASSQDVNTEAFF. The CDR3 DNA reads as TGTGCCAGCAGCCAAGATGTGAACACTGAAGCTTTCTTT.

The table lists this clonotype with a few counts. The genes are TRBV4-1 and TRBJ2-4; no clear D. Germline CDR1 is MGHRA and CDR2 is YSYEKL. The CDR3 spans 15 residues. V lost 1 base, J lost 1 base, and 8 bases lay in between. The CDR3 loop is CASSQVGLAKNIQYF. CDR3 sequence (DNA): TGCGCCAGCAGCCAAGTGGGTCTCGCCAAAAACATTCAGTACTTC.

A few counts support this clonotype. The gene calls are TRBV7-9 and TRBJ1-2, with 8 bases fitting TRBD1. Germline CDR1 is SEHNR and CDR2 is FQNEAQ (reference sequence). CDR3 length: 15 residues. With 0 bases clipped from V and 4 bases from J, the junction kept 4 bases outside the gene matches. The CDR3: CASSLALGQVYGYTF. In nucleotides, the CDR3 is TGTGCCAGCAGCTTAGCTTTGGGACAGGTCTATGGCTACACCTTC.

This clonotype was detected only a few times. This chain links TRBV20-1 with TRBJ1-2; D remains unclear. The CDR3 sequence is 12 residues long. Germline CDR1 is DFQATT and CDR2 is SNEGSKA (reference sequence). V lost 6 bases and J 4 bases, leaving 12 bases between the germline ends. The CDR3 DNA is TGCAGTGCATCCCGGGAGAGCTATGGCTACACCTTC. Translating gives CSASRESYGYTF.

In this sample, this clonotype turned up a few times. In nucleotides, the CDR3 is TGTGCCATCAATTCAAGGGGTTCCAATCAGCCCCAGCATTTT. Translating gives CAINSRGSNQPQHF. The J gene is TRBJ1-5, the V gene TRBV10-3; D may be TRBD1 (5 bases). The CDR3 has 14 residues. Per the germline V gene, CDR1 is ENHRY and CDR2 is SYGVKD. The germline V and J ends were trimmed by 7 bases and 3 bases, with 13 bases remaining between them.

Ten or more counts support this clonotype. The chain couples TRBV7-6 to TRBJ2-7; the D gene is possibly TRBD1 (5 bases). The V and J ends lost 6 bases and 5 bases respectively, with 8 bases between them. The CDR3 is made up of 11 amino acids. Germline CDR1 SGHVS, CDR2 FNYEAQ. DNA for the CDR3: TGTGCCAGCAGGGAAGGGGACGAGCAGTACTTC. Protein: CASREGDEQYF.

CDR3 nucleotides: TGTGCCACCAGTGAGCGGCTAGCCGGGGAGCAGTTCTTC. Protein: CATSERLAGEQFF. This chain joins TRBV24-1 and TRBJ2-1; perhaps TRBD2 as D (5 bases). V shed 4 bases and J shed 10 bases, with 13 bases lying between them. Germline V gene data show CDR1 as KGHDR and CDR2 as SFDVKD. The CDR3 is 13 amino acids.

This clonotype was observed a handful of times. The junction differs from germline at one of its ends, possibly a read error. CDR3 sequence reads: CSVRPGDGGTNEQFF. The CDR3 nucleotides read TGCAGTGTTAGACCGGGGGATGGGGGCACTAATGAGCAGTTCTTC. The chain has TRBV20-1 and TRBJ2-1, with D possibly called TRBD1 or TRBD2 (6 bases each). This CDR3 is 15 amino acids long. Germline CDR1 reads DFQATT; CDR2 reads SNEGSKA (reference sequence).

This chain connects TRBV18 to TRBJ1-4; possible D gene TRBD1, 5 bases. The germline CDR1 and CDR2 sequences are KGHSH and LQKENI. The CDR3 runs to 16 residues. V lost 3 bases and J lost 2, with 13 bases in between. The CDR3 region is CASSPPAGPTNEKLFF. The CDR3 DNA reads TGTGCCAGCTCACCGCCAGCAGGGCCTACTAATGAAAAACTGTTTTTT.

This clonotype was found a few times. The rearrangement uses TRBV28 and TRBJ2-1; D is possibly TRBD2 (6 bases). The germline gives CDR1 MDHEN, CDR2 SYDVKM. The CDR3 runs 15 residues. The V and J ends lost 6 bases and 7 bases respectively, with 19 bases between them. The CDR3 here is CASRVSVGAGNEQFF. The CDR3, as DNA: TGTGCCAGCAGGGTCTCTGTTGGGGCGGGGAATGAGCAGTTCTTC.

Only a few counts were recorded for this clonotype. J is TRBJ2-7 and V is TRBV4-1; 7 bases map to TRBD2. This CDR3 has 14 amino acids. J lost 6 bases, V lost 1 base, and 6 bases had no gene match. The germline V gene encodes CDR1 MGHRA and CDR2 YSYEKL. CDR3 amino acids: CASSQAAGVGEQYV. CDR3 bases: TGCGCCAGCAGCCAAGCCGCGGGGGTGGGCGAGCAGTACGTC.

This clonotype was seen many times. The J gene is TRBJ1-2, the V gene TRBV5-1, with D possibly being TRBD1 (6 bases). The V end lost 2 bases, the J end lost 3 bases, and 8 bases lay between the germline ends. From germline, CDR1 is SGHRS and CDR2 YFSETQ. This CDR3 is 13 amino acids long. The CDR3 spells CASSLQGDYGYTF. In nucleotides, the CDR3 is TGCGCCAGCAGCTTACAGGGTGACTATGGCTACACCTTC.

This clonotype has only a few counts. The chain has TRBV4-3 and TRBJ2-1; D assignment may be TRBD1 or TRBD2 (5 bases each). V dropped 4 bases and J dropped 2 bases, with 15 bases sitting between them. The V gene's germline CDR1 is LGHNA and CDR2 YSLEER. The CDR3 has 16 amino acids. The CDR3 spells CASSPSPGPTYNEQFF. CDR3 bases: TGCGCCAGCAGCCCCTCCCCGGGACCCACCTACAATGAGCAGTTCTTC.